One and the same sample provided the 18 T cell receptor beta chains below, sequenced in a study of human T cells and chemical hapten exposure. Time point noted: pre-sensitization, week 0. The treatment here: therapeutic diphenylcyclopropenone sensitization with weekly scalp DPC. TCRdb re-derived calls from the RACE reads in MiXCR, one entry per CDR3 protein. The repertoire holds about 270,000 distinct CDR3 sequences, approximately 8% seen once, with 0.9% to 1.5% in the top ten. The sample in question was whole blood, obtained in connection with sensitization to the hapten diphenylcyclopropenone (DPC). All receptors derive from a young man with alopecia areata. Some clones in this sample may be carry-over from other donors' samples.

The sample holds a few counts of this clonotype. The chain has TRBV28 and TRBJ1-5; possible D gene TRBD1, 5 bases. Germline assignment: CDR1 MDHEN and CDR2 SYDVKM. V shed 3 bases and J shed 0 bases, with 12 bases lying between them. There are 16 residues in the CDR3. Written as DNA, the CDR3 is TGTGCCAGCAGTTTTTCCGGGACTGTTAGCAATCAGCCCCAGCATTTT. Translating gives CASSFSGTVSNQPQHF.

The rearrangement links TRBV2 to TRBJ2-7; the D gene is possibly TRBD1 (5 bases). In germline, CDR1 is SNHLY, CDR2 FYNNEI. The CDR3 covers 15 residues. The V end was cut by 4 bases, the J end by 2 bases, with 15 bases between. CDR3 region: CASSARFSTAYEQYF. The CDR3 region has the DNA TGTGCCAGCAGTGCCCGCTTCTCGACAGCCTACGAGCAGTACTTC. Combining the CDR3 with reference TRBV2 and TRBJ2-7 gives the whole variable domain EPEVTQTPSHQVTQMGQEVILRCVPISNHLYFYWYRQILGQKVEFLVSFYNNEISEKSEIFDDQFSVERPDGSNFTLKIRSTKLEDSAMYFCASSARFSTAYEQYFGPGTRLTVT.

The V gene is TRBV5-1, the J gene TRBJ1-5, with TRBD1 identical over 10 bases. The CDR3 has 15 amino acids. After removal of 4 bases from V and 6 bases from J, the junction contained 7 bases not matched to a gene. CDR1 and CDR2 (germline): SGHRS, YFSETQ. CDR3 region: CASSPGTGVAQPQHF. DNA of the CDR3: TGCGCCAGCAGCCCAGGGACAGGGGTGGCTCAGCCCCAGCATTTT. The full variable domain, in which reference TRBV5-1 and TRBJ1-5 provide the parts outside the CDR3, is KAGVTQTPRYLIKTRGQQVTLSCSPISGHRSVSWYQQTPGQGLQFLFEYFSETQRNKGNFPGRFSGRQFSNSRSEMNVSTLELGDSALYLCASSPGTGVAQPQHFGDGTRLSIL.

This clonotype was counted between two and nine times. The V and J genes are TRBV29-1 and TRBJ2-2; D not resolved. The CDR3 runs 12 residues. Deletions cut 0 bases from V and 3 bases from J, with 2 bases between. Germline CDR1 reads SQVTM; CDR2 reads ANQGSEA. The DNA of the CDR3 is TGCAGCGTTGAAGAGTACACCGGGGAGCTGTTTTTT. Amino acids: CSVEEYTGELFF.

The V call is TRBV20-1, the J call TRBJ2-3; TRBD2 aligns across 7 bases. The CDR3 spans 18 residues. Losses at the gene ends were 6 bases for V and 4 bases for J; bases not matched to a gene: 22. Germline assignment: CDR1 DFQATT and CDR2 SNEGSKA (reference sequence). CDR3 in amino acids: CSALGIKAGSVGSDTQYF. CDR3 nucleotides: TGCAGTGCCCTGGGGATTAAAGCGGGGAGCGTCGGCTCAGATACGCAGTATTTT.

The chain combines TRBV11-2 with TRBJ2-7; D gene ambiguous. Deletions cut 1 base from V and 1 base from J, with 5 bases between. CDR1 and CDR2 from the germline V gene are SGHAT and FQNNGV. The CDR3 is 13 residues long. CDR3 sequence reads: CASSLGQSYEQYV. The CDR3 DNA is TGTGCCAGCAGCTTAGGCCAGTCCTACGAGCAGTACGTC.

The V and J genes are TRBV9 and TRBJ1-1, with 7 bases aligning to TRBD1. Germline V lookup: CDR1 SGDLS, CDR2 YYNGEE. This CDR3 is built from 15 residues. Trimming took 4 bases from V and 1 from J; bases not matched to a gene: 7. The CDR3 region has the DNA TGTGCCAGCAGCTCAGCCGGGACAGCGAACACTGAAGCTTTCTTT. Translation: CASSSAGTANTEAFF. The entire variable domain, with the rest obtained from reference TRBV9 and TRBJ1-1, is as follows: DSGVTQTPKHLITATGQRVTLRCSPRSGDLSVYWYQQSLDQGLQFLIQYYNGEERAKGNILERFSAQQFPDLHSELNLSSLELGDSALYFCASSSAGTANTEAFFGQGTRLTVV.

The chain recombines TRBV10-3 with TRBJ1-6, with D uncertain. The ends were cut back, 3 bases at V and 2 bases at J, with 8 bases in the middle. Germline CDR1 ENHRY, CDR2 SYGVKD. This CDR3 contains 15 residues. The CDR3 region is CAISDLDAYNSPLHF. The DNA for the CDR3 is TGTGCCATCAGTGACCTAGACGCCTATAATTCACCCCTCCACTTT.

The table lists this clonotype with many counts. This rearrangement joins TRBV4-1 to TRBJ1-2; no clear D. The length of the CDR3 is 15 residues. The germline gives CDR1 MGHRA, CDR2 YSYEKL. V lost 0 bases to trimming and J lost 7 bases, with 15 bases between them. The CDR3: CASSQEGRKDRGYTF. Here the CDR3 DNA reads TGCGCCAGCAGCCAAGAAGGACGGAAGGATCGTGGCTACACCTTC.

This clonotype was observed at least ten times. The chain carries TRBV6-1 and TRBJ2-5, with D perhaps matching TRBD2 (5 bases). This CDR3 contains 15 residues. Trimming pared 0 bases from V and 6 bases from J, leaving 14 bases between. CDR1 and CDR2 from the germline V gene are MNHNS and SASEGT. The CDR3 DNA reads TGTGCCAGCAGTGAAGCTAGCGTTTATGCCCAGACCCAGTACTTC. Amino acids: CASSEASVYAQTQYF.

This clonotype occurred once. The chain couples TRBV10-2 to TRBJ2-7, with TRBD1 as a possible D gene (5 bases). The CDR3 has 13 residues. CDR1 WSHSY and CDR2 SAAADI come from the germline V gene. V gave up 7 bases and J gave up 4 bases, with 14 bases separating them. The CDR3 loop is CASKREQEYEQYF. The CDR3 DNA follows: TGCGCCAGCAAGAGAGAACAGGAATACGAGCAGTACTTC.

At least ten counts were recorded for this clonotype. The chain is built from TRBV7-8 and TRBJ2-7, with a possible D match to TRBD1 (6 bases). Trimming pared 1 base from V and 2 bases from J, leaving 12 bases between. CDR1 is SGHVS and CDR2 is FQNEAQ in the germline V gene. This CDR3 spans 15 amino acids. In nucleotides, the CDR3 is TGTGCCAGCAGCTTAGGGGGGCCCGCCACCTACGAGCAGTACTTC. As protein: CASSLGGPATYEQYF.

This clonotype was seen only a few times. The V call is TRBV29-1, the J call TRBJ1-5; possibly TRBD1 for D (5 bases). The V gene's germline CDR1 is SQVTM and CDR2 ANQGSEA. The CDR3 is made up of 12 amino acids. Trimming took off 4 bases at V and 7 bases at J, with 11 bases between the two ends. The chain's CDR3 is CSVGGGSQPQHF. The CDR3 DNA reads TGCAGCGTTGGGGGGGGTTCGCAGCCCCAGCATTTT.

The sample holds a few counts of this clonotype. The chain is built from TRBV7-9 and TRBJ2-1, with TRBD1 identical over 8 bases. Germline V gene data show CDR1 as SEHNR and CDR2 as FQNEAQ (reference sequence). This CDR3 contains 15 residues. The trim removed 4 bases at V and 5 bases at J, leaving 7 bases unmatched. The CDR3 sequence: CASSWGRDRNNEQFF. As DNA, the CDR3 is TGTGCCAGCAGCTGGGGCCGGGACAGGAACAATGAGCAGTTCTTC.

V and J are TRBV7-2 and TRBJ1-3; D not resolved. Trimming cost V 1 base and J 0 bases, with 10 bases left between them. This CDR3 spans 16 amino acids. Germline CDR1 is SGHTA and CDR2 is FQGNSA. The chain's CDR3 is CASSLGPASSGNTIYF. The CDR3 bases are TGTGCCAGCAGCTTAGGTCCGGCGAGCTCTGGAAACACCATATATTTT.

This clonotype appeared a few times. J is TRBJ1-1 and V is TRBV12-3 or TRBV12-4; D unclear. CDR3 length: 14 residues. V dropped 7 bases and J dropped 3 bases, with 15 bases sitting between them. The CDR3 DNA reads TGTGCCAGCACCCCCCAAATATGGGACACTGAAGCTTTCTTT. Translation: CASTPQIWDTEAFF.

This clonotype has ten or more counts. The rearrangement links TRBV12-3 or TRBV12-4 to TRBJ1-1; D may be TRBD1 (6 bases). V was trimmed by 6 bases and J by 6 bases, leaving 11 bases between them. The CDR3 loop spans 12 amino acids. The CDR3 DNA follows: TGTGCCAGCAGCCGAAAGGGGGCTGAAGCTTTCTTT. Its protein is CASSRKGAEAFF.

At least ten counts were recorded for this clonotype. The genes are TRBV10-3 and TRBJ2-2; maybe TRBD2 (6 bases). V dropped 7 bases and J dropped 6 bases, with 9 bases sitting between them. Germline CDR1 reads ENHRY; CDR2 reads SYGVKD. The CDR3 is 12 residues long. In nucleotides, the CDR3 is TGTGCCATCACGCCGGGGGCCGGGGAGCTGTTTTTT. Amino acids: CAITPGAGELFF.